This is a list of T cell receptor beta chains from one sample in a study of T cell repertoires in cytomegalovirus infection. TCRdb analysed the reads with MiXCR anew, one entry per CDR3 protein. The data contain under 200,000 distinct CDR3 sequences, more than 15% of them seen just once; the ten biggest clones take up over 15%. Material: CD8+ T cells from PBMCs. The source of these receptors is a human donor in good health (CMV status not recorded). Some clones in this sample may be carry-over from other donors' samples. Both conserved end residues are part of each CDR3. Fields, in order: clone size, J gene, V gene, CDR3 length, D gene, CDR3 protein, CDR3 DNA. A D gene is named only where the DNA matches it firmly. Clone size is shown for a subset of rows, as once, few, many or a class of expanded clone.

few TRBJ2-2 TRBV12-5 13 NA CASGLVSAGELFF TGTGCTAGTGGTTTGGTTTCAGCCGGGGAGCTGTTTTTT
NA TRBJ2-5 TRBV6-2/TRBV6-3 15 TRBD2 CASSKTSGDEETQYF TGTGCCAGCAGCAAGACTAGCGGGGATGAAGAGACCCAGTACTTC
NA TRBJ1-2 TRBV5-6 18 NA CASSLVIEGTQSTYGYTF TGTGCCAGCAGCTTGGTCATCGAAGGGACCCAGTCGACCTATGGCTACACCTTC
few TRBJ2-7 TRBV6-2/TRBV6-3 16 TRBD1 CASSLGTDAFRDEQYF TGTGCCAGCAGCTTGGGGACAGACGCTTTTCGGGACGAGCAGTACTTC
NA TRBJ1-1 TRBV6-1 14 TRBD1 CASSQGGAGTEAFF TGTGCCAGCAGTCAAGGGGGCGCCGGCACTGAAGCTTTCTTT
few TRBJ2-1 TRBV11-2 15 NA CASSIRMSSYNEQFF TGTGCCAGCAGCATTCGGATGAGCTCCTACAATGAGCAGTTCTTC
few TRBJ2-1 TRBV11-2 15 TRBD2 CASSQLAGYYNEQFF TGTGCCAGCAGCCAACTAGCGGGTTACTACAATGAGCAGTTCTTC
few TRBJ1-4 TRBV29-1 13 NA CSVAQGLGEKLFF TGCAGCGTTGCACAGGGCCTGGGTGAAAAACTGTTTTTT
few TRBJ2-1 TRBV7-3 16 TRBD2 CASSLTELAPNNEQFF TGTGCCAGCAGCTTAACGGAACTAGCGCCGAACAATGAGCAGTTCTTC
few TRBJ1-1 TRBV10-2 13 NA CASSAGSATEAFF TGCGCCAGCAGTGCGGGTAGTGCCACTGAAGCTTTCTTT
NA TRBJ2-1 TRBV29-1 15 TRBD2 CSVELLRGGYNEQFF TGCAGCGTTGAGCTCTTGCGGGGGGGCTACAATGAGCAGTTCTTC
NA TRBJ2-1 TRBV28 14 NA CASQRAFAYNEQFF TGTGCCAGTCAGCGGGCTTTCGCCTACAATGAGCAGTTCTTC
few TRBJ2-6 TRBV20-1 17 NA CSARWGGARSGANVLTF TGCAGTGCTAGATGGGGGGGCGCACGCTCTGGGGCCAACGTCCTGACTTTC
NA TRBJ1-6 TRBV7-9 13 TRBD1 CASGDSLNSPLHF TGTGCCAGCGGGGACAGCCTTAATTCACCCCTCCACTTT
NA TRBJ2-1 TRBV6-2/TRBV6-3 12 NA CASRARGNEQFF TGTGCCAGCAGGGCCAGGGGCAATGAGCAGTTCTTC
few TRBJ2-3 TRBV7-9 15 NA CASSSTGLFTDTQYF TGTGCCAGCAGCTCCACTGGGCTCTTCACAGATACGCAGTATTTT
NA TRBJ2-7 TRBV5-1 14 NA CASSWGASSYEQYF TGCGCCAGCAGCTGGGGGGCGTCCTCCTACGAGCAGTACTTC
few TRBJ2-7 TRBV7-9 16 TRBD2 CASSLLSGRHSYEQYF TGTGCCAGCAGCCTACTTAGCGGGAGGCATTCCTACGAGCAGTACTTC
many TRBJ2-5 TRBV29-1 13 NA CSALGGLQETQYF TGCAGCGCCCTCGGGGGGCTCCAAGAGACCCAGTACTTC
NA TRBJ1-2 TRBV12-3/TRBV12-4 14 TRBD1 CASSNRGKYYGYTF TGTGCCAGCAGTAACAGGGGGAAATACTATGGCTACACCTTC
few TRBJ2-3 TRBV11-2 16 TRBD2 CASSLNRAGGVDTQYF TGTGCCAGCAGCTTAAACCGAGCGGGAGGGGTAGATACGCAGTATTTT
NA TRBJ2-2 TRBV7-4 10 NA CATETGELFF TGTGCCACCGAAACCGGGGAGCTGTTTTTT
NA TRBJ2-2 TRBV7-9 16 TRBD2 CASSLPAGSNTGELFF TGTGCCAGCAGCTTACCAGCGGGATCCAACACCGGGGAGCTGTTTTTT
NA TRBJ1-2 TRBV6-5 11 NA CASSYPGGYTF TGTGCCAGCAGTTACCCGGGAGGCTACACCTTC
NA TRBJ2-7 TRBV7-9 16 TRBD2 CASSLVSLAGTYEQYF TGTGCCAGCAGCTTAGTTAGCCTAGCGGGTACCTACGAGCAGTACTTC
NA TRBJ1-5 TRBV7-8 12 NA CASSYGTDPQHF TGTGCCAGCAGCTATGGGACGGACCCCCAGCATTTT
NA TRBJ2-7 TRBV29-1 14 TRBD1 CSVSPDRGTYEQYF TGCAGCGTTTCCCCTGACAGGGGTACCTACGAGCAGTACTTC
many TRBJ2-5 TRBV7-2 13 NA CASSLNKQETQYF TGTGCCAGCAGCTTAAACAAACAAGAGACCCAGTACTTC
NA TRBJ1-6 TRBV24-1 10 NA CAPTGPPLHF TGTGCCCCAACCGGACCACCCCTCCACTTT
NA TRBJ2-3 TRBV27 16 TRBD2 CASSSWLAGSTDTQYF TGTGCCAGCAGTTCGTGGCTAGCGGGCAGCACAGATACGCAGTATTTT
few TRBJ1-5 TRBV7-9 12 NA CASSLGEQPQHF TGTGCCAGCAGCTTAGGGGAACAGCCCCAGCATTTT
NA TRBJ2-1 TRBV7-8 17 TRBD2 CASSLIGGARRSDEQFF TGTGCCAGCAGCTTAATCGGGGGGGCCAGGCGCTCCGATGAGCAGTTCTTC
few TRBJ2-1 TRBV20-1 18 TRBD2 CSARDGGLAHRSYNEQFF TGCAGTGCTAGAGATGGTGGACTAGCACACCGCTCCTACAATGAGCAGTTCTTC
few TRBJ1-4 TRBV2 14 NA CASSDDRIAEKLFF TGTGCCAGCAGTGATGATAGGATAGCCGAAAAACTGTTTTTT
NA TRBJ2-1 TRBV19 13 NA CASRNQGPNEQFF TGTGCCAGTAGGAACCAGGGGCCCAATGAGCAGTTCTTC
NA TRBJ2-3 TRBV7-2 18 TRBD2 CASSLEISREGREDTQYF TGTGCCAGCAGCTTAGAGATATCCCGGGAGGGCCGAGAAGATACGCAGTATTTT
NA TRBJ1-1 TRBV7-9 15 TRBD1 CASSIPGQGIAEAFF TGTGCCAGCAGCATACCGGGACAGGGGATTGCTGAAGCTTTCTTT
many TRBJ1-3 TRBV7-2 13 NA CASSLNRGNTIYF TGTGCCAGCAGCTTAAACCGCGGAAACACCATATATTTT
many TRBJ2-7 TRBV7-2 12 NA CASSLVPNEQYF TGTGCCAGCAGCTTAGTTCCGAACGAGCAGTACTTC
NA TRBJ2-7 TRBV27 13 NA CASSPGPIHEQYF TGTGCCAGCAGTCCCGGGCCCATCCACGAGCAGTACTTC
few TRBJ2-7 TRBV6-5 15 TRBD1 CASSYGTGGFYEQYF TGTGCCAGCAGTTACGGGACAGGGGGCTTCTACGAGCAGTACTTC
NA TRBJ2-5 TRBV11-2 18 TRBD2 CASSLDPPLAGGWETQYF TGTGCCAGCAGCTTGGACCCTCCACTAGCGGGGGGGTGGGAGACCCAGTACTTC
NA TRBJ1-1 TRBV2 15 TRBD1 CASRAGTDWNTEAFF TGTGCCAGCAGGGCCGGGACAGACTGGAACACTGAAGCTTTCTTT
few TRBJ1-2 TRBV20-1 14 TRBD1 CSANLRTGARGYTF TGCAGTGCCAACCTTAGGACAGGGGCAAGAGGCTACACCTTC
NA TRBJ1-2 TRBV6-2/TRBV6-3 16 TRBD1 CASSYIVGQGQDGYTF TGTGCCAGCAGTTACATCGTGGGACAGGGGCAGGATGGCTACACCTTC
few TRBJ2-3 TRBV29-1 14 TRBD1 CSGTGDRGTDTLYF TGCAGCGGCACCGGGGACAGGGGAACAGATACGCTGTATTTT
many TRBJ1-2 TRBV7-8 17 TRBD1 CASSPIPQGQISDGYTF TGTGCCAGCAGCCCTATCCCACAGGGACAGATTTCGGATGGCTACACCTTC
many TRBJ1-2 TRBV7-2 14 NA CASSQDRRPYGYTF TGTGCCAGCAGCCAAGACCGCAGGCCCTATGGCTACACCTTC
NA TRBJ2-7 TRBV7-6 16 TRBD2 CASSASGTSGGYEQYF TGTGCCAGCAGCGCTTCCGGGACTAGCGGAGGGTACGAGCAGTACTTC
NA TRBJ1-1 TRBV11-1 16 NA CASIKDSGTPNTEAFF TGTGCCAGCATCAAAGATTCCGGGACACCGAACACTGAAGCTTTCTTT
few TRBJ2-5 TRBV28 16 NA CASSPPRGRGKETQYF TGTGCCAGCAGTCCGCCCCGGGGCAGGGGCAAAGAGACCCAGTACTTC
NA TRBJ2-7 TRBV5-5 15 TRBD2 CASSLSSGGTYEQYF TGTGCCAGCAGCTTGTCTAGCGGGGGGACCTACGAGCAGTACTTC
NA TRBJ2-3 TRBV29-1 15 TRBD2 CSVDPSGTGTDTQYF TGCAGCGTTGATCCTAGCGGGACCGGCACAGATACGCAGTATTTT
many TRBJ1-4 TRBV7-6 18 NA CASSLQTRVASTNEKLFF TGTGCCAGCAGCTTACAAACCAGGGTAGCCTCAACTAATGAAAAACTGTTTTTT
medium-sized TRBJ1-2 TRBV7-2 15 TRBD1 CASSLNGQGNYGYTF TGTGCCAGCAGCCTGAACGGACAGGGCAACTATGGCTACACCTTC
few TRBJ1-2 TRBV7-8 14 TRBD1 CASGTGTGSYGYTF TGTGCCAGCGGCACCGGGACAGGGAGCTATGGCTACACCTTC
NA TRBJ2-1 TRBV29-1 11 NA CSVPSPNEQFF TGCAGCGTTCCGTCCCCCAATGAGCAGTTCTTC